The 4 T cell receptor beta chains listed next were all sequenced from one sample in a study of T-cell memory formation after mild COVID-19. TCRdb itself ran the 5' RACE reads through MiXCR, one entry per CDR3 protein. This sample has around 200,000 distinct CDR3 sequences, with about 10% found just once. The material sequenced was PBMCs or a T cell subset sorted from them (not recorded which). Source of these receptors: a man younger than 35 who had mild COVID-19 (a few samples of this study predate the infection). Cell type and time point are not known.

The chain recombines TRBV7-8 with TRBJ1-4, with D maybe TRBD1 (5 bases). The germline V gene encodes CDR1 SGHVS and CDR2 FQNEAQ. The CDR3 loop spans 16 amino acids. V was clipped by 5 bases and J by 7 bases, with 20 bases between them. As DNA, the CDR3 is TGTGCCAGCAGCCCCACAGTGGGGGGTAGTGTTGAAAAACTGTTTTTT. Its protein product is CASSPTVGGSVEKLFF.

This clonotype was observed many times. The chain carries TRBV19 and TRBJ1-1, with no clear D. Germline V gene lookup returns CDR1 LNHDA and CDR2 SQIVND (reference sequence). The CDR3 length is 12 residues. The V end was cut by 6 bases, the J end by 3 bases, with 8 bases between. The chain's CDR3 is CASSEAHTEAFF. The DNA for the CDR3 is TGTGCCAGTAGCGAGGCACACACTGAAGCTTTCTTT. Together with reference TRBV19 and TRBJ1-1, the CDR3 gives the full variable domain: DGGITQSPKYLFRKEGQNVTLSCEQNLNHDAMYWYRQDPGQGLRLIYYSQIVNDFQKGDIAEGYSVSREKKESFPLTVTSAQKNPTAFYLCASSEAHTEAFFGQGTRLTVV.

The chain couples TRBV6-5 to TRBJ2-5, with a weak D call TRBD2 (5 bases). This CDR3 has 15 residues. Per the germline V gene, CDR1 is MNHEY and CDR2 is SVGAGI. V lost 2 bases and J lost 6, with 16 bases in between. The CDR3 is CASSYEGIVLKTQYF. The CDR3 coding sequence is TGTGCCAGCAGTTACGAGGGTATCGTTTTGAAGACCCAGTACTTC.

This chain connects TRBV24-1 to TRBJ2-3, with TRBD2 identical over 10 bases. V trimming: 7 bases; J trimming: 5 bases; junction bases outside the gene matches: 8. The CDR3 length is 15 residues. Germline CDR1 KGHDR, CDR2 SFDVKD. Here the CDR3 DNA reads TGTGCCACCAGGGGCACTAGCGGGGCGTTAGATACGCAGTATTTT. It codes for CATRGTSGALDTQYF.